Following are 4 T cell receptor beta chains from one sample sequenced in a study of Graves' ophthalmopathy and Graves' hyperthyroidism. The sequenced template was RNA, covering the TCR beta CDR3 region. HTBI-primed RT-PCR formed the first round, and a multiplex PCR formed the second. TCRdb redid the calling of the multiplex PCR reads with MiXCR, one entry per CDR3 protein. The sample lists roughly 500,000 distinct CDR3 sequences, about an eighth occurring once. The sample taken for sequencing was blood. These receptors were taken from a woman aged 30 to 39 with Graves' ophthalmopathy.

Ten or more counts support this clonotype. This CDR3 reads CSARDKRPLLETQYF. The CDR3 DNA reads TGCAGTGCTAGAGATAAGAGACCTCTGTTGGAGACCCAGTACTTC. The chain joins TRBV20-1 to TRBJ2-5; D is unresolved. Germline V gene sequence: CDR1 DFQATT, CDR2 SNEGSKA (reference sequence). V was pared by 0 bases and J by 5 bases, with 16 bases between. The CDR3 contains 15 residues.

This clonotype was seen many times. V gene TRBV6-2 or TRBV6-3 combines with J gene TRBJ2-5; the D is unclear. This CDR3 has 13 residues. V lost 3 bases, J lost 3 bases, and 8 bases lay in between. The germline CDR1 and CDR2 sequences are MNHEY and SVGEGT. CDR3 sequence: CASSYVEEETQYF. DNA of the CDR3: TGTGCCAGCAGTTATGTCGAGGAAGAGACCCAGTACTTC.

The rearrangement joins TRBV20-1 to TRBJ2-7, with 7 positions matching TRBD2. J lost 5 bases, V lost 4 bases, and 5 bases had no gene match. Per germline, CDR1 DFQATT and CDR2 SNEGSKA (reference sequence). The CDR3 covers 12 residues. Here the CDR3 reads CSAMGGVNEQYF. As DNA, the CDR3 is TGCAGTGCTATGGGGGGGGTTAACGAGCAGTACTTC.

This clonotype has ten or more counts. The gene calls are TRBV2 and TRBJ2-6; no clear D gene. V was pared by 1 base and J by 2 bases, with 6 bases between. The CDR3 is made up of 15 amino acids. Per germline, CDR1 SNHLY and CDR2 FYNNEI. DNA for the CDR3: TGTGCCAGCAGTGAAGTTGAAACTGGGGCCAACGTCCTGACTTTC. The encoded protein is CASSEVETGANVLTF. Together with reference TRBV2 and TRBJ2-6, the CDR3 gives the full variable domain: EPEVTQTPSHQVTQMGQEVILRCVPISNHLYFYWYRQILGQKVEFLVSFYNNEISEKSEIFDDQFSVERPDGSNFTLKIRSTKLEDSAMYFCASSEVETGANVLTFGAGSRLTVL.